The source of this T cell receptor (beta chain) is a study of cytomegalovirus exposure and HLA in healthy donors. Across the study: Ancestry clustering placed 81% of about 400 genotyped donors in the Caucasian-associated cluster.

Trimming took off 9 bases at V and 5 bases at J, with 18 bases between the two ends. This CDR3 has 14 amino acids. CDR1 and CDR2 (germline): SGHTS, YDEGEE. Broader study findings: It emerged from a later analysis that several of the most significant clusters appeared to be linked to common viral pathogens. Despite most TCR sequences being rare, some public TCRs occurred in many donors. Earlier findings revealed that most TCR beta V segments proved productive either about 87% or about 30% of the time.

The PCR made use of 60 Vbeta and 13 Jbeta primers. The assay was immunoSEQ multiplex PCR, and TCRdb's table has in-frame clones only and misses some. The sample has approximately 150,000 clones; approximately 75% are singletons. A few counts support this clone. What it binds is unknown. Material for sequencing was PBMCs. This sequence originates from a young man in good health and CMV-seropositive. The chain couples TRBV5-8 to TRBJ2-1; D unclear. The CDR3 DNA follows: TGTGCCACCTCAATGGCCATCCTCCACAATGAGCAGTTCTTC. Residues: CATSMAILHNEQFF.